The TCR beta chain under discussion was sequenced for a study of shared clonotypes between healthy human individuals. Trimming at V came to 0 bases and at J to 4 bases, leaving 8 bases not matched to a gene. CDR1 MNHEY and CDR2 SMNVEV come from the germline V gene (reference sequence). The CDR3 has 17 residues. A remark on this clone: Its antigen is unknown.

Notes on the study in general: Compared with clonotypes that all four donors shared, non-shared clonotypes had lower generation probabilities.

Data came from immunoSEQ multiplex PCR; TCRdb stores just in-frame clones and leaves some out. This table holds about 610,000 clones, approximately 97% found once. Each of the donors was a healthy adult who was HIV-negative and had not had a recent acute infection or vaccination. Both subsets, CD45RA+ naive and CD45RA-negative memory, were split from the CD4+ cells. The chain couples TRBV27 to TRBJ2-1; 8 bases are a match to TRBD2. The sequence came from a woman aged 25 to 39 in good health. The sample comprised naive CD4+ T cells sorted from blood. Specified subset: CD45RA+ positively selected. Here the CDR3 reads CASSLSHRLASYNEQFF. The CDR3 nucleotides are TGTGCCAGCAGTTTATCGCATCGACTAGCGTCATACAATGAGCAGTTCTTC.